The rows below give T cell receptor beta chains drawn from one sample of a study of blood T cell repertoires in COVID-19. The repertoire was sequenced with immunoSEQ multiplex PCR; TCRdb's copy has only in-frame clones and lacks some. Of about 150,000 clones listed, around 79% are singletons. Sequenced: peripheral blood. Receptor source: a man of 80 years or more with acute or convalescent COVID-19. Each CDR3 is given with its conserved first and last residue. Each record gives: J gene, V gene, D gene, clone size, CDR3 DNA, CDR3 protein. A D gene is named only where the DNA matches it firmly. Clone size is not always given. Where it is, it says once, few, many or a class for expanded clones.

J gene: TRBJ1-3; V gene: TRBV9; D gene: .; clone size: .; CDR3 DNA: TGTGCCAGCGGCCGTTCGGGGACTCCCAGAACCTCTGGAAACACCATATATTTT; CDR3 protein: CASGRSGTPRTSGNTIYF
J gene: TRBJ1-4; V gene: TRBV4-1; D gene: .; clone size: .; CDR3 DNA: TGCGCCAGCAGCCGCCCAGGCTCTGGGGCTGGTAATGAAAAACTGTTTTTT; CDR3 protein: CASSRPGSGAGNEKLFF
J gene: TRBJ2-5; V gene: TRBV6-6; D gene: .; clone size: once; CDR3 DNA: TGTGCCAGCAGTTACGGACAGCCCGTACAAGAGACCCAGTACTTC; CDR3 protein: CASSYGQPVQETQYF
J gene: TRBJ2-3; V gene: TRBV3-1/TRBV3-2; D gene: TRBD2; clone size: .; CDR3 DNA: TGTGCCAGCAGCCAGGGGCGGACTAGCGGAAGCACAGATACGCAGTATTTT; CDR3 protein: CASSQGRTSGSTDTQYF
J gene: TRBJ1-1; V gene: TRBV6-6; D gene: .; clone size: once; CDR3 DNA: TGTGCCAGCAGTTCCCAGGGGCGGGACACTGAAGCTTTCTTT; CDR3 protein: CASSSQGRDTEAFF
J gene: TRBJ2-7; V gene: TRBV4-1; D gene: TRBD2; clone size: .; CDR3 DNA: TGCGCCAGCAGCCACCTCAGGGGCGGGGGGGCCAGAGACTACGAGCAGTACTTC; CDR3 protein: CASSHLRGGGARDYEQYF
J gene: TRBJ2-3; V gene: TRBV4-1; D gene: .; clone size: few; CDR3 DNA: TGCGCCAGCAGCCAAGAGGGCCCTAGCACAGATACGCAGTATTTT; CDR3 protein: CASSQEGPSTDTQYF
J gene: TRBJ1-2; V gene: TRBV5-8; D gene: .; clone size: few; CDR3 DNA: TGTGCCAGCAGCGAGGACACGAACTCAAACTATGGCTACACCTTC; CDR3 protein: CASSEDTNSNYGYTF
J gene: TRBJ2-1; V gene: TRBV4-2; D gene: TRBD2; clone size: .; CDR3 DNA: TGTGCCAGCAGCCAGGAACCAGCGGGGGGGCTCTACAATGAGCAGTTCTTC; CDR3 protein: CASSQEPAGGLYNEQFF
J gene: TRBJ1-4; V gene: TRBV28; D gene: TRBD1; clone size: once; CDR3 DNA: TGTGCCAGCACCTGGGCAGGGGGCGTTGAAAAACTGTTTTTT; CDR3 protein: CASTWAGGVEKLFF
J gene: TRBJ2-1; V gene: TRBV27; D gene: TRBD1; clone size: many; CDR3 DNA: TGTGCCAGCAGTTTGGGGACAGACAATGAGCAGTTCTTC; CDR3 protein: CASSLGTDNEQFF
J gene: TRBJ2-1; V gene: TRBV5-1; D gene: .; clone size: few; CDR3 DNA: TGCGCCAGCAGCTTGACAGACCCCACTAGGTCGCAGTTCTTC; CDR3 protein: CASSLTDPTRSQFF
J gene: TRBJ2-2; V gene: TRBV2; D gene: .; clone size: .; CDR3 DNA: TGTGCCAGCAGAGCTGGACAGCCCACCGGGGAGCTGTTTTTT; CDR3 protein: CASRAGQPTGELFF